These T cell receptor beta chains were read from a single sample in a study of T-cell reconstitution after alpha-beta-depleted transplantation in children. TCRdb called the PCR reads again in MiXCR, with one record for every CDR3 protein. The sample yields 400,000 to 500,000 distinct CDR3 sequences, about a tenth seen once. The starting material was PBMCs from the stem cell graft donor, obtained from the stem cell graft. The origin of the receptors is a human donor who donated a stem cell graft to a child with acute myeloid leukemia. CDR3s include the opening cysteine and the closing phenylalanine or tryptophan. The D gene is left open where the match is weak. Clone size is given for some rows only: seen once, a few or many times, or a class if the clone is expanded.

many	TRBV20-1	TRBJ2-1	-	TGCAGTGCCCCCCACCCGAACTACAATGAGCAGTTCTTC	CSAPHPNYNEQFF
-	TRBV15	TRBJ2-4	-	TGTGCCACCAGCAGAGGATTTGCCGGGGGGCAAAACATTCAGTACTTC	CATSRGFAGGQNIQYF
many	TRBV3-1	TRBJ2-2	-	TGTGCCAGCAGCCAATACCAGAACACCGGGGAGCTGTTTTTT	CASSQYQNTGELFF
-	TRBV20-1	TRBJ2-5	TRBD2	TGCAGTGGGGGGGGTCTCACGTTTGCGGAGACCCAGTACTTC	CSGGGLTFAETQYF
-	TRBV20-1	TRBJ1-6	-	TGCAGTGCTAGACCAGACAGTAGAGGGTATTCACCCCTCCACTTT	CSARPDSRGYSPLHF
-	TRBV5-1	TRBJ2-7	TRBD2	TGCGCCAGCAGCTTGGAGCCTAGCGGGACCTACGAGCAGTACTTC	CASSLEPSGTYEQYF
few	TRBV7-9	TRBJ1-1	-	TGTGCCAGCAGCCACAGACAGAGCACTGAAGCTTTCTTT	CASSHRQSTEAFF
-	TRBV5-1	TRBJ2-5	-	TGCGCCAGCGCCCCGCCTAGCCAAGAGACCCAGTACTTC	CASAPPSQETQYF
few	TRBV7-9	TRBJ2-1	-	TGTGCCAGCAGCTTAGCGGGAGCGCGAAATTACAATGAGCAGTTCTTC	CASSLAGARNYNEQFF
-	TRBV10-3	TRBJ2-1	TRBD1	TGTGCCATCAGCGAGAACTCTGACAGGGGCACCTACAATGAGCAGTTCTTC	CAISENSDRGTYNEQFF
few	TRBV20-1	TRBJ2-1	-	TGCAGTGCTAGACTAGACAATGAGCAGTTCTTC	CSARLDNEQFF
-	TRBV12-3/TRBV12-4	TRBJ1-6	-	TGTGCCAGCAGCCTCGGCAGGGATAGTTCACCCCTCCACTTT	CASSLGRDSSPLHF
few	TRBV7-9	TRBJ2-1	TRBD2	TGTGCCAGCAGCGCCGACCTAGCGGGGGGCGATGAGCAGTTCTTC	CASSADLAGGDEQFF
-	TRBV5-1	TRBJ2-7	-	TGCGCCAGCAGCTTCGGCGGGGAAGGCTACGAGCAGTACTTC	CASSFGGEGYEQYF
-	TRBV3-1	TRBJ2-2	-	TGTGCCTTCTGTTTAATTTTGGGTGGGACCGTGAACACCGGGGAGCTGTTTTTT	CAFCLILGGTVNTGELFF
-	TRBV5-4	TRBJ2-3	TRBD2	TGTGCCAGCAGCTCCCAGCGGGGGGATACGCAGTATTTT	CASSSQRGDTQYF
many	TRBV18	TRBJ1-1	TRBD1	TGTGCCAGCTCACCCTCCGGGACAGGGGGCACTGAAGCTTTCTTT	CASSPSGTGGTEAFF
-	TRBV4-3	TRBJ2-1	-	TGCGCCAGCAGCCCCCAGGCTGACAATGAGCAGTTCTTC	CASSPQADNEQFF
few	TRBV3-1	TRBJ2-3	TRBD1	TGTGCCAGCAGCTACACAGGGGGCGGCACAGATACGCAGTATTTT	CASSYTGGGTDTQYF
-	TRBV5-1	TRBJ1-2	TRBD1	TGCGCCAGCAGCCTACAGGGGGCGGAATCAGGTGGCTACACCTTC	CASSLQGAESGGYTF
-	TRBV19	TRBJ1-4	-	TGTGCCAGTAACGGCCTCGGGGGTGAAAAACTGTTTTTT	CASNGLGGEKLFF
many	TRBV5-1	TRBJ2-3	-	TGCGCCAGCAAGTGGGGGTATAGCACAGATACGCAGTATTTT	CASKWGYSTDTQYF
-	TRBV30	TRBJ2-4	TRBD1	TGTGCCTGGGGGCCCGGGACAGGGGCCCTAGCCAAAAACATTCAGTACTTC	CAWGPGTGALAKNIQYF
once	TRBV10-2	TRBJ1-1	TRBD1	TGCGCCAGCAGTCGACAGGGTAGCAGCACTGAAGCTTTCTTT	CASSRQGSSTEAFF
few	TRBV10-3	TRBJ1-3	-	TGTGCCATCAGTACACCGGCGATCTCTGGAAACACCATATATTTT	CAISTPAISGNTIYF
-	TRBV20-1	TRBJ2-7	-	TGCAGTGCTAGAAGGGCAGGACTAAGCCACGAGCAGTACTTC	CSARRAGLSHEQYF
-	TRBV4-2	TRBJ2-1	TRBD2	TGTGCCAGCAGCCAAGATGGACTAGGCGAGCAGTTCTTC	CASSQDGLGEQFF
-	TRBV15	TRBJ2-3	TRBD1	TGTGCCACCCGCCGACCGGGACAGGGGAGAGGAGATACGCAGTATTTT	CATRRPGQGRGDTQYF